This entry describes one T cell receptor (beta chain). The antigen is undetermined. This sample is drawn from a study of T cell repertoires in cytomegalovirus infection. Regarding the study as a whole: HLA-C-restricted CMV clonotypes gave the most frequent clonotype in two of eight donors.

TCRdb fed the reads into MiXCR, producing one record per CDR3 protein. The sample holds roughly 860,000 distinct CDR3 sequences, approximately 29% seen once. The CDR3 is made up of 15 amino acids. Germline loops: CDR1 MDHEN, CDR2 SYDVKM. V trimming: 2 bases; J trimming: 4 bases; junction bases outside the gene matches: 5. Sequencing was performed on cultured CD8+ T cells from PBMCs, taken from culture after CMV antigen stimulation. The receptor comes from a human donor in good health (CMV status not recorded). Some clones in this sample may be carry-over from other donors' samples. The chain is built from TRBV28 and TRBJ2-4; 7 nucleotides line up with TRBD2. Here the CDR3 DNA reads TGTGCCAGCAGTTTAGTGGGGGGGGAAAAAAACATTCAGTACTTC. Protein: CASSLVGGEKNIQYF.